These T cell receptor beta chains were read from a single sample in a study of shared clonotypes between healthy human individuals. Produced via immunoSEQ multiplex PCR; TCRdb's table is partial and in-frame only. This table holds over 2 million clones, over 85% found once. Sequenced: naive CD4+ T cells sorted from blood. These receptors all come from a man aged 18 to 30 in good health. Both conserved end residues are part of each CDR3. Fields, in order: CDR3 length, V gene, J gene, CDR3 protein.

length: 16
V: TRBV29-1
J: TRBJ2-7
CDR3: CSPNSKRAVKSYEQYF

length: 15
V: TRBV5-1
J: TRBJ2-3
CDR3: CASSSGLSRTDTQYF

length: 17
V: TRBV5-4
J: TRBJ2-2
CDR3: CASSWSGQGLVSGELFF

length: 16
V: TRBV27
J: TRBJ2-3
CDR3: CASRRGASPSTDTQYF

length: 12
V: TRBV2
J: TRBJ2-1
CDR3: CASTGTTNEQFF

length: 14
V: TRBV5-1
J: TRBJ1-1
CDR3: CASSLVVGRTEAFF

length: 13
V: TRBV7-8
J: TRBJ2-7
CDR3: CASSRRGTYEQYF

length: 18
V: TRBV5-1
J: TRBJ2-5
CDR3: CASKSPSVWDRGKETQYF

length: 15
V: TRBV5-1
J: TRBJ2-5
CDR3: CASSTTGLYQETQYF

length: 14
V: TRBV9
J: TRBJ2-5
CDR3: CASSGRAGGGAQYF

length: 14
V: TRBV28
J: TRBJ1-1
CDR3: CASSPHDGYTEAFF

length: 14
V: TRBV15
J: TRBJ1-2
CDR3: CATSRDGGNYGYTF